The next 29 T cell receptor beta chains were all read from a single sample in a study of response to subunit inactivated influenza vaccine. MiXCR, run by TCRdb on the RT-PCR reads, gives a single entry per CDR3 protein. The table lists under 200,000 distinct CDR3 sequences, roughly 12% of them singletons. The sample was also linked to a second study, of T cells expressing NK-cell markers. From that report: With UMIs, 5'RACE template switching was used to make TCR beta cDNA.

Sequences were derived from CD8+ T cells sorted from PBMCs, sampled approximately 12 days after vaccination. Every receptor here comes from a middle-aged man who received an inactivated influenza vaccine.

V is TRBV28 and J is TRBJ1-2; D gene uncertain. The CDR3 loop spans 12 amino acids. Trimming shortened V by 4 bases and J by 7 bases, and 10 bases separated the two germline ends. Germline CDR1 reads MDHEN; CDR2 reads SYDVKM. The CDR3 region is CASSSHRSGYTF. CDR3 sequence (DNA): TGTGCCAGCAGTTCTCACCGCTCTGGCTACACCTTC.

This clonotype was found many times. The V and J genes are TRBV7-2 and TRBJ2-7; 10 positions match TRBD2. J gave up 4 bases and V 4 bases, and 10 bases lay outside the gene matches. Per germline, CDR1 SGHTA and CDR2 FQGNSA. The CDR3 has 16 residues. This CDR3 is CASSSPTSGNPYEQYF. The CDR3 bases are TGTGCCAGCAGCTCACCTACTAGCGGGAACCCATACGAGCAGTACTTC.

J is TRBJ2-5 and V is TRBV27; D gene unclear. Trimming stripped 0 bases from V and 3 bases from J, with 11 bases between. This CDR3 is built from 15 residues. Germline V gene sequence: CDR1 MNHEY, CDR2 SMNVEV (reference sequence). CDR3 sequence reads: CASSLSLVNKETQYF. CDR3 nucleotides: TGTGCCAGCAGTTTATCGCTAGTTAATAAAGAGACCCAGTACTTC.

The sample holds many counts of this clonotype. V gene TRBV25-1 combines with J gene TRBJ2-1; 13 bases are a match to TRBD2. The CDR3 totals 20 residues. From germline, CDR1 is MGHDK and CDR2 SYGVNS. With V trimmed by 7 bases and J by 4 bases, 19 bases remained unmatched. The CDR3 is CASTGPPGTSGTPAYNEQFF. CDR3 bases: TGTGCCAGCACCGGACCCCCAGGGACTAGCGGGACCCCCGCGTACAATGAGCAGTTCTTC.

This clonotype was picked up a small number of times. This chain joins TRBV28 and TRBJ1-1; D gene ambiguous. V shed 1 base and J shed 5 bases, with 8 bases lying between them. CDR1 is MDHEN, CDR2 SYDVKM, per germline. The CDR3 consists of 13 residues. CDR3 amino acids: CASSLSIRTEAFF. DNA of the CDR3: TGTGCCAGCAGTTTATCCATCCGGACTGAAGCTTTCTTT.

This clonotype was counted a few times. Written as DNA, the CDR3 is TGTGCCAGCAGCCAAGAGGGACTAGCGACCTCCTACGAGCAGTACTTC. This translates into CASSQEGLATSYEQYF. The chain couples TRBV3-1 to TRBJ2-7; the match to TRBD2 covers 10 bases. Germline V gives CDR1 LGHDT, CDR2 YNNKEL (reference sequence). Unmatched junction bases numbered 2, after V lost 0 bases and J lost 0 bases. The CDR3 contains 16 residues.

This clonotype has a count of ten or more. V gene TRBV7-9 combines with J gene TRBJ2-7, with 10 bases aligning to TRBD1. Germline assignment: CDR1 SEHNR and CDR2 FQNEAQ (reference sequence). This CDR3 is 15 amino acids long. The V gene end was trimmed by 4 bases and the J gene end by 6 bases; junction bases not matched to a gene: 9. The CDR3, as DNA: TGTGCCAGCAGCTCACCCGGGACAGGGGAATCCGAGCAGTACTTC. This encodes CASSSPGTGESEQYF.

This clonotype was detected ten times or more. V is TRBV28 and J is TRBJ1-5, with D hard to call. Germline V gene lookup returns CDR1 MDHEN and CDR2 SYDVKM. The germline V and J ends were trimmed by 1 base and 11 bases, with 9 bases remaining between them. The CDR3 length is 12 residues. The CDR3 DNA reads as TGTGCCAGCAGTTTATTTACCGGGTCCCAGCATTTT. Amino acid sequence: CASSLFTGSQHF.

The sample holds many counts of this clonotype. V is TRBV10-2 and J is TRBJ2-7, with D possibly being TRBD1 (5 bases). The germline V and J ends were trimmed by 0 bases and 2 bases, with 11 bases remaining between them. Germline V CDR1 and CDR2: WSHSY, SAAADI. The CDR3 has 15 amino acids. Here the CDR3 reads CASSESGQPPYEQYF. The CDR3, as DNA: TGCGCCAGCAGTGAGTCGGGGCAGCCCCCCTACGAGCAGTACTTC.

V is TRBV25-1 and J is TRBJ2-5, with TRBD2 matching 9 bases. Germline V gene sequence: CDR1 MGHDK, CDR2 SYGVNS. This CDR3 spans 16 amino acids. The ends lost 2 bases at V and 5 bases at J; junction bases unmatched: 9. The CDR3 region is CASSEQGLAVRETQYF. The CDR3 DNA reads as TGTGCCAGCAGTGAACAGGGACTAGCTGTACGGGAGACCCAGTACTTC. Using reference TRBV25-1 and TRBJ2-5 for the parts outside the CDR3, the full variable domain is EADIYQTPRYLVIGTGKKITLECSQTMGHDKMYWYQQDPGMELHLIHYSYGVNSTEKGDLSSESTVSRIRTEHFPLTLESARPSHTSQYLCASSEQGLAVRETQYFGPGTRLLVL.

This clonotype came up a few times. The rearrangement links TRBV6-1 to TRBJ1-2; 7 positions match TRBD1. The length of the CDR3 is 15 residues. V was pared by 5 bases and J by 6 bases, with 12 bases of the junction left unmatched. Germline loops: CDR1 MNHNS, CDR2 SASEGT. CDR3 nucleotide sequence: TGTGCCAGCAGTCGCTGGACAGGCCTTAATGATGGCTACACCTTC. Encoded protein: CASSRWTGLNDGYTF.

The chain couples TRBV20-1 to TRBJ2-3; 9 bases match TRBD2. After removal of 4 bases from V and 1 base from J, the junction contained 9 bases not matched to a gene. Germline V CDR1 and CDR2: DFQATT, SNEGSKA (reference sequence). There are 16 residues in the CDR3. The CDR3 is CSAMNLREGRTDTQYF. The CDR3 region has the DNA TGCAGTGCTATGAACTTGCGGGAGGGCCGCACAGATACGCAGTATTTT.

This rearrangement joins TRBV12-5 to TRBJ1-1, with unresolved D. The CDR3 is 13 amino acids. From germline, CDR1 is LGHNT and CDR2 FRNRAP. Trimming left V 7 bases short and J 0 bases short, with 9 bases between. The CDR3 reads CASALDMNTEAFF. Written as DNA, the CDR3 is TGTGCTAGTGCCCTGGATATGAACACTGAAGCTTTCTTT.

This clonotype was counted only a few times. The V and J genes are TRBV15 and TRBJ1-1; unclear D gene. Trimming removed 5 bases at V and 0 bases at J, with 16 bases between. The CDR3 totals 16 residues. Germline loops: CDR1 LNHNV, CDR2 YYDKDF (reference sequence). Here the CDR3 reads CATSSTPGNLNTEAFF. DNA for the CDR3: TGTGCCACCAGCTCGACACCGGGGAATTTGAACACTGAAGCTTTCTTT. Complete variable domain (other parts from reference TRBV15 and TRBJ1-1): DAMVIQNPRYQVTQFGKPVTLSCSQTLNHNVMYWYQQKSSQAPKLLFHYYDKDFNNEADTPDNFQSRRPNTSFCFLDIRSPGLGDTAMYLCATSSTPGNLNTEAFFGQGTRLTVV.

This clonotype was seen only a few times. The rearrangement links TRBV12-3 or TRBV12-4 to TRBJ2-3; possible D gene TRBD1, 6 bases. The CDR3 covers 15 residues. Deletions cut 6 bases from V and 2 bases from J, with 15 bases between. CDR3 bases: TGTGCCAGCAGCCTACCTGGACAGAACACAGATACGCAGTATTTT. Protein: CASSLPGQNTDTQYF.

This clonotype came up a few times. The V and J genes are TRBV29-1 and TRBJ2-7, with 7 bases that match TRBD2. The CDR3 totals 12 residues. Germline V gene data show CDR1 as SQVTM and CDR2 as ANQGSEA. V gave up 4 bases and J gave up 7 bases; unmatched junction bases: 7. Here the CDR3 DNA reads TGCAGCGTTGCAGGGAGGGGAGCGGAGCAGTACTTC. Translation gives CSVAGRGAEQYF.

This clonotype was counted ten times or more. V usage is TRBV29-1 and J usage is TRBJ2-7; 11 positions agree with TRBD1. The CDR3 is 14 amino acids. V lost 6 bases to trimming and J lost 4 bases; unmatched junction nucleotides: 8. In germline, CDR1 is SQVTM, CDR2 ANQGSEA. DNA for the CDR3: TGCAGCGTGTCTGCCGGGACAGGGGGGTACGAGCAGTACTTC. This sequence encodes CSVSAGTGGYEQYF.

In its sample, this clonotype was seen a few times. The chain combines TRBV10-3 with TRBJ2-3; TRBD1 might be the D (7 bases). The V end was cut by 2 bases, the J end by 7 bases, with 13 bases between. Germline CDR1 and CDR2: ENHRY and SYGVKD. The length of the CDR3 is 14 residues. The CDR3 region has the DNA TGTGCCATCAGTGAGACCGACAGGGACTATACGCAGTATTTT. Its translation: CAISETDRDYTQYF.

This clonotype has a handful of counts. The chain employs TRBV5-6 and TRBJ2-5; D gene unclear. Germline V lookup: CDR1 SGHDT, CDR2 YYEEEE. The CDR3 is 15 residues long. The ends were cut back, 0 bases at V and 5 bases at J, with 14 bases in the middle. CDR3: CASSLVMGSRETQYF. The CDR3 bases are TGTGCCAGCAGCTTGGTCATGGGATCCCGTGAGACCCAGTACTTC.

This rearrangement joins TRBV5-6 to TRBJ2-7; TRBD1 might be the D (5 bases). Germline V gene lookup returns CDR1 SGHDT and CDR2 YYEEEE. CDR3 length equals 12 residues. The V end lost 5 bases, the J end lost 6 bases, and 12 bases lay between the germline ends. The CDR3: CASSSTVSEQYF. The CDR3 DNA follows: TGTGCCAGCAGTTCGACAGTTTCCGAGCAGTACTTC.

This clonotype was observed a handful of times. The chain couples TRBV9 to TRBJ1-2, with D possibly matching TRBD1 (5 bases). V was cut by 4 bases and J by 2 bases, with 9 bases left in between. The CDR3 is 13 residues long. CDR1 SGDLS and CDR2 YYNGEE come from the germline V gene. The CDR3 region is CASSFQGNYGYTF. The CDR3 nucleotides read TGTGCCAGCAGCTTTCAGGGAAACTATGGCTACACCTTC.

This chain connects TRBV30 to TRBJ2-2, with D tentatively TRBD2 (7 bases). This CDR3 contains 15 residues. V gave up 7 bases and J gave up 7 bases, with 22 bases separating them. The germline V gene encodes CDR1 GTSNPN and CDR2 SVGIG (reference sequence). The CDR3 is CASLPPGGGFGELFF. The CDR3 DNA follows: TGTGCCTCACTTCCACCGGGCGGGGGCTTCGGGGAGCTGTTTTTT.

At least ten counts were recorded for this clonotype. The chain uses TRBV12-3 or TRBV12-4 and TRBJ1-2; D may be TRBD1 (6 bases). The germline V and J ends were trimmed by 1 base and 2 bases, with 8 bases remaining between them. This CDR3 region has 14 residues. CDR3 sequence: CASSLGGANYGYTF. CDR3 coding DNA: TGTGCCAGCAGTTTAGGGGGGGCCAACTATGGCTACACCTTC.

The V call is TRBV9, the J call TRBJ1-2; a possible D gene is TRBD1 (6 bases). CDR3 length equals 13 residues. Looked up from germline, CDR1 is SGDLS and CDR2 is YYNGEE. The germline V and J ends were trimmed by 6 bases and 2 bases, with 11 bases remaining between them. The CDR3 is CASTPDSNYGYTF. For the CDR3, the DNA is TGTGCCAGCACCCCGGACAGCAACTATGGCTACACCTTC.

This rearrangement joins TRBV28 to TRBJ2-7, with D perhaps TRBD1 or TRBD2 (5 bases each). Germline-derived CDR1 and CDR2 are MDHEN and SYDVKM. The CDR3 covers 15 residues. V lost 8 bases to trimming and J lost 2 bases, with 19 bases between them. The CDR3 nucleotides read TGTGCCAGCTTTGGCTGGGGACGTACACCCTACGAGCAGTACTTC. Translating it yields CASFGWGRTPYEQYF.

The CDR3 DNA is TGTGCCAGCAGCTTCACTAGCGGGAATGGGAATGAGCAGTTCTTC. Protein sequence: CASSFTSGNGNEQFF. The J gene is TRBJ2-1, the V gene TRBV7-2, with 10 bases lining up with TRBD2. Germline V gene lookup returns CDR1 SGHTA and CDR2 FQGNSA. Unmatched junction bases numbered 6, after V lost 3 bases and J lost 7 bases. The CDR3 consists of 15 residues.

This clonotype has ten or more counts. The chain is built from TRBV29-1 and TRBJ2-2; 14 positions agree with TRBD2. CDR1 is SQVTM and CDR2 is ANQGSEA in the germline V gene. The CDR3 runs to 15 residues. V lost 7 bases, J lost 6 bases, and 7 bases stayed unmatched. CDR3 loop: CSAQTSGRASGELFF. The DNA for the CDR3 is TGCAGCGCCCAGACTAGCGGGAGGGCCTCCGGGGAGCTGTTTTTT.

This chain links TRBV6-5 with TRBJ2-7; D uncertain. This CDR3 comprises 14 residues. The germline V gene encodes CDR1 MNHEY and CDR2 SVGAGI. V gave up 0 bases and J gave up 3 bases, with 9 bases separating them. DNA for the CDR3: TGTGCCAGCAGTTACTCGTTGGGCTACTACGAGCAGTACTTC. This sequence encodes CASSYSLGYYEQYF.

The V gene is TRBV28, the J gene TRBJ2-7, with D tentatively TRBD2 (5 bases). Looked up from germline, CDR1 is MDHEN and CDR2 is SYDVKM. V was clipped by 2 bases and J by 2 bases, with 13 bases between them. This CDR3 spans 15 amino acids. CDR3 in amino acids: CASSLSQATTYEQYF. CDR3 DNA: TGTGCCAGCAGTTTAAGTCAGGCGACTACCTACGAGCAGTACTTC.